This record covers a single T cell receptor beta chain. This clone was recorded a few times. Its antigen remains undetermined. Base qualities were left out, and no much larger clone turns up one base away. The sample holds other DNA sequences that translate to the same CDR3. The data belong to a study of blood T cell repertoires in COVID-19 (TCRdb year 2020). Background for the entire study: Collaborator samples came from the United States, Italy and Spain and covered acute and convalescent phases of COVID-19. HLA class I and class II types, where available, came from metadata supplied by the sample provider rather than from assay-based typing. Samples came from the ongoing ImmuneRACE study (first 160 participants) plus 1,254 subjects from 6 global collaborators. A freely available public database, intended as a resource for researchers studying the immune response to SARS-CoV-2, is where the repertoires were released. Subjects who had been exposed to COVID-19, were actively infected with it, or had recovered from it provided the deeply sampled blood TCRbeta repertoires that made up the dataset. The material from the prospective study consisted of cDNA or gDNA derived from T cells, B-cell-depleted T cells, or PBMCs. The sample metadata nearly always contained a de-identified subject ID, COVID-19 status, age in years and sex. What the study reported, not specific to this receptor: Clinical and demographic metadata were provided uncurated, with the amount varying by source and participant.

TCRbeta CDR3 regions were amplified from genomic DNA using the immunoSEQ Assay, a bias-controlled multiplex PCR. In the authors' own workflow: Within the assay, amplification of reference gene primers was used to estimate how many nucleated cells each sample contained. To quantify the absolute abundance of each unique TCRbeta CDR3 rearrangement, sequence reads were collapsed and filtered. For each sample, productive Simpson clonality was calculated by taking the square root of Simpson's diversity index across productive rearrangements. The table was pulled from immuneACCESS by TCRdb, which kept in-frame rearrangements only. Such tables lose some clones; where checked, under half of the loss comes from unresolved V genes, and the rest has no known cause. That table supplies the V and J calls and clone size; D and trimming were determined from the DNA. The table for this sample lists roughly 69,000 clones; about four fifths of them were counted only once. The ten largest make up less than 4.5% of the sample.

In the prospective study, participants were roughly 18 to 95 years old, resided in under 30 geographic areas of the United States, and were enrolled through a virtual design. Cohort assignment in the prospective study relied on participant-reported clinical history from a screening survey and a study questionnaire. Each participant in the prospective study had whole blood, serum and a nasopharyngeal or oropharyngeal swab collected by mobile phlebotomists. Participants in the prospective study had the option to provide additional blood draws and questionnaires over a 2-month period. Before DNA extraction, prospective study blood samples were shipped either frozen or at room temperature. The specimen was PBMCs or T cells enriched from blood (not recorded which). This TCR came from a woman in her 40s with acute COVID-19.

Read as DNA, the sequence is TGTGCCAGCTCCCAGGGGGCAACGTACGAGCAGTACTTC. This sequence encodes CASSQGATYEQYF. The chain is encoded by TRBV27 joined to TRBJ2-7, and TRBD1 aligns with 8 junction nucleotides. Including cysteine and phenylalanine, the CDR3 has 13 amino acids. The sequence is cut down to CDR3 DNA, 39 bases in frame from base 1. Via the germline V gene (reference sequence), CDR1 is MNHEY and CDR2 SMNVEV. V is cut back by 8 bases and J by 4 bases, with 7 bases in the junction unmatched.